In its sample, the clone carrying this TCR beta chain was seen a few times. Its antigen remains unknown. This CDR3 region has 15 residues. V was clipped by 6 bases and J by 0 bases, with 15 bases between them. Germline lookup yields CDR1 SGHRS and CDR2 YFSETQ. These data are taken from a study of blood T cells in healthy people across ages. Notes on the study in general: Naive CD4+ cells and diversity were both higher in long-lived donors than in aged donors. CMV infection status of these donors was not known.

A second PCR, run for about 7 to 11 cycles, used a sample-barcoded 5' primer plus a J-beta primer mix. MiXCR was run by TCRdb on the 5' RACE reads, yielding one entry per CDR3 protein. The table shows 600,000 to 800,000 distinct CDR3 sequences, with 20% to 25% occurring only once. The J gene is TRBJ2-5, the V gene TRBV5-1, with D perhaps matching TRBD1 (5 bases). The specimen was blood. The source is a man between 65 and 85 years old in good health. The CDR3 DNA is TGCGCCAGCACTGAAACAGGAGACAACCAAGAGACCCAGTACTTC. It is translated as CASTETGDNQETQYF.